This T cell receptor beta chain was sequenced during a study of blood T cell repertoires in COVID-19. Overall study context: COVID-19 samples, acute and convalescent, were from the United States, Italy and Spain.

In the authors' methods: Estimation of nucleated cell counts relied on the amplification of reference gene primers. This table comes from immunoSEQ multiplex PCR, and its TCRdb copy is limited to in-frame clones, with some not included. V, J and clone size reflect that table, while D and trimming were determined from the DNA. This table has 150,000 to 200,000 clones, 81% appearing once. V lost 3 bases to trimming and J lost 4 bases, with 11 bases between them. There are 14 residues in the CDR3. Germline loops: CDR1 SGHDT, CDR2 YYEEEE. The origin of this receptor is a man in his 60s with active or convalescent COVID-19. The sample consisted of peripheral blood. This chain joins TRBV5-6 and TRBJ2-1; D is undetermined. In DNA, the CDR3 is TGTGCCAGCAGCTCGAGGATCGGATACAATGAGCAGTTCTTC. It is translated as CASSSRIGYNEQFF.